Listed below are T cell receptor beta chains from one sample, sequenced in a study of T cell responses to AZD1222 COVID-19 vaccine. Generated by immunoSEQ multiplex PCR, the TCRdb table keeps only in-frame clones and is missing some. The sample carries over 45,000 clones, roughly 80% recorded once. The input for sequencing was peripheral blood, taken on day 0 of AZD1222 vaccination. Every receptor here comes from an adult in good health. CDR3s include the opening cysteine and the closing phenylalanine or tryptophan. Each record gives: clone size, D gene, V gene, J gene, CDR3 protein, CDR3 DNA. The D gene is left open where the match is weak. Clone size is given for some rows only: seen once, a few or many times, or a class if the clone is expanded.

>once|NA|TRBV9|TRBJ1-3
CASSPSLPNTIYF
TGTGCCAGCAGCCCATCACTACCCAACACCATATATTTT
>NA|NA|TRBV4-1|TRBJ2-1
CASSQVLAGALNEQFF
TGCGCCAGCAGCCAGGTGCTTGCGGGGGCGCTCAATGAGCAGTTCTTC
>once|NA|TRBV29-1|TRBJ1-2
CSVAVANYGYTF
TGCAGCGTTGCGGTAGCTAACTATGGCTACACCTTC
>NA|NA|TRBV5-1|TRBJ1-1
CASSLESGRTEAFF
TGCGCCAGCAGCTTGGAGTCAGGGAGGACTGAAGCTTTCTTT
>NA|TRBD1|TRBV7-8|TRBJ1-6
CASSLATGAGESSYNSPLHF
TGTGCCAGCAGCTTAGCGACAGGGGCCGGGGAGAGCTCCTATAATTCACCCCTCCACTTT
>NA|NA|TRBV2|TRBJ1-2
CASSQDSYGYTF
TGTGCCAGCAGCCAGGACAGCTATGGCTACACCTTC
>NA|NA|TRBV5-5|TRBJ1-2
CASKTLRDGDYGYTF
TGTGCCAGCAAAACCCTCCGGGACGGAGACTATGGCTACACCTTC
>NA|NA|TRBV23-1|TRBJ1-1
CASSPRGDTEAFF
TGCGCCAGCAGCCCGAGAGGAGACACTGAAGCTTTCTTT
>NA|NA|TRBV5-5|TRBJ1-1
CASSTRTTTEAFF
TGTGCCAGCAGCACCCGGACAACCACTGAAGCTTTCTTT
>NA|NA|TRBV3-1/TRBV3-2|TRBJ2-2
CASSQEGIATGELFF
TGTGCCAGCAGCCAAGAGGGGATCGCCACCGGGGAGCTGTTTTTT
>NA|NA|TRBV25-1|TRBJ2-4
CASSQGDPDIQYF
TGTGCCAGCAGTCAGGGTGACCCAGACATTCAGTACTTC
>NA|NA|TRBV10-1|TRBJ2-3
CASSLSTDTQYF
TGCGCCAGCAGTCTCTCTACAGATACGCAGTATTTT
>NA|TRBD2|TRBV7-3|TRBJ2-1
CASSLGLAGGNEQFF
TGTGCCAGCAGCTTGGGACTAGCGGGAGGCAATGAGCAGTTCTTC
>NA|NA|TRBV6-5|TRBJ2-7
CASSLLRGGLYEQYF
TGTGCCAGCAGTTTGCTCAGGGGGGGTCTCTACGAGCAGTACTTC
>NA|NA|TRBV6-5|TRBJ1-2
CASRAGGKVNGNTF
TGTGCCAGCAGGGCGGGGGGGAAAGTCAACGGCAACACCTTC
>NA|TRBD1|TRBV3-1/TRBV3-2|TRBJ1-2
CASSQDALTGTYYGYTF
TGTGCCAGCAGCCAAGATGCCCTGACAGGGACTTACTATGGCTACACCTTC
>NA|NA|TRBV28|TRBJ2-7
CASSTERFSYEQYF
TGTGCCAGCAGTACTGAGCGTTTCTCCTACGAGCAGTACTTC
>NA|NA|TRBV5-1|TRBJ2-1
CASSLAGSSYNEQFF
TGCGCCAGCAGCTTGGCCGGGAGTTCCTACAATGAGCAGTTCTTC
>NA|NA|TRBV19|TRBJ2-1
CASSETGTLYNEQFF
TGTGCCAGTAGTGAAACCGGGACACTCTACAATGAGCAGTTCTTC
>once|TRBD1|TRBV6-6|TRBJ2-1
CASRSQGSNEQFF
TGTGCCAGCAGATCACAGGGGTCCAATGAGCAGTTCTTC
>NA|NA|TRBV28|TRBJ1-5
CASSPPIQPQHF
TGTGCCAGCAGTCCGCCTATTCAGCCCCAGCATTTT
>NA|NA|TRBV6-5|TRBJ1-5
CASSYPGQPQHF
TGTGCCAGCAGTTACCCGGGACAGCCCCAGCATTTT